The 2 T cell receptor beta chains below were found in one sample sequenced in a study of blood T cells in healthy people across ages. The second PCR ran roughly 6 to 11 cycles with a sample-barcoded 5' primer and J-beta primers. TCRdb independently ran MiXCR on the 5' RACE reads; one entry per CDR3 protein. The sample has around 1.5 million distinct CDR3 sequences, roughly 40% seen once. The sequencing input was blood. These receptor sequences come from a woman aged 18-29 years in good health.

This rearrangement joins TRBV7-9 to TRBJ2-1; 10 positions match TRBD2. The CDR3 loop spans 15 amino acids. V shed 3 bases, J shed 5 bases, and the junction held 4 bases outside the gene matches. CDR1 is SEHNR and CDR2 is FQNEAQ in the germline V gene (reference sequence). CDR3 nucleotide sequence: TGTGCCAGCAGCTTGGTTAGCGGGAGGAACAATGAGCAGTTCTTC. Translation: CASSLVSGRNNEQFF.

In regard to this clonotype: The junction does not match germline at one end; this may be a read error. This chain joins TRBV6-5 and TRBJ2-3; no clear D gene. The CDR3 loop spans 16 amino acids. Germline V gene lookup returns CDR1 MNHEY and CDR2 SVGAGI. This chain's CDR3 is CVSSQPTGRSTDTQYF. CDR3 sequence (DNA): TGTGTCAGCAGCCAACCAACGGGCCGGAGCACAGATACGCAGTATTTT.